This T cell receptor (beta chain) stems from a study of blood T cell repertoires in COVID-19. About the research overall: Sources were T cells, B-cell-depleted T cells, or PBMCs; the material itself was cDNA or gDNA.

V shed 0 bases and J 0 bases; nucleotides not matched to a gene: 6. This CDR3 has 17 residues. Germline loops: CDR1 SGHTS, CDR2 YDEGEE. Original handling: Amplified reference gene primers provided the basis for estimating nucleated cell counts. TCRdb keeps only in-frame clones here, not all; method: immunoSEQ multiplex PCR. For V, J and clone size, that table is used; D and trimming come from the DNA. The table lists around 170,000 clones, about 88% of them singletons. The receptor was isolated from a woman aged 45-65 years who had recovered from COVID-19. The source material was PBMCs or T cells enriched from blood (not recorded which). The J gene is TRBJ2-1, the V gene TRBV5-8; 7 bases are a match to TRBD2. The CDR3 spells CASSLAGGTFSYNEQFF. The DNA for the CDR3 is TGTGCCAGCAGCTTGGCCGGGGGGACCTTCTCCTACAATGAGCAGTTCTTC.